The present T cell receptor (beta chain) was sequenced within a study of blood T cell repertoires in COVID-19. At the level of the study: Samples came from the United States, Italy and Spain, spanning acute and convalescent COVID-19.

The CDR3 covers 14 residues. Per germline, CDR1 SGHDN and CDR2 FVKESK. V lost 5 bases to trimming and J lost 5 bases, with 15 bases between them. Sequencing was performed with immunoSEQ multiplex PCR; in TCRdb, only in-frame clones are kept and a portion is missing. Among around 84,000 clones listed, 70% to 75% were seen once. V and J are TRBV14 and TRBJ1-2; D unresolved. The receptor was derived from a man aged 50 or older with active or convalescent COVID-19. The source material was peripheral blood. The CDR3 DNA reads TGTGCCAGCAGCGCCCCGGCCGGGTATTATGGCTACACCTTC. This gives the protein CASSAPAGYYGYTF. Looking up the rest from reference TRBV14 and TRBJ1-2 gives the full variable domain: EAGVTQFPSHSVIEKGQTVTLRCDPISGHDNLYWYRRVMGKEIKFLLHFVKESKQDESGMPNNRFLAERTGGTYSTLKVQPAELEDSGVYFCASSAPAGYYGYTFGSGTRLTVV.